One T cell receptor (beta chain) is described in this entry. The target antigen is unknown. These data are taken from a study of OX40 agonist ivuxolimab in advanced cancers. Overall study findings and caveats: CD4+ and CD8+ blood T cells expanded clonally by week 6 at 0.1 to 3.0 mg/kg.

Trimming cost V 3 bases and J 1 base, with 22 bases left between them. This CDR3 is built from 19 residues. Germline loops: CDR1 SGHTA, CDR2 FQGNSA. Enrollment shut out patients with autoimmune disease history or systemic immunosuppression. The protocol was immunoSEQ multiplex PCR, while the TCRdb copy is restricted to in-frame clones and leaves out a portion. The table has more than 65,000 clones, 92% seen once. The sequence came from an adult with an advanced solid tumor such as melanoma, head and neck, liver or kidney cancer. This chain joins TRBV7-2 and TRBJ1-5; D not certain. Sequenced here: CD4+ or CD8+ T cells sorted from blood, sampled in a trial of the OX40 agonist ivuxolimab. The CDR3 loop is CASSFRLPTTEVSNQPQHF. DNA for the CDR3: TGTGCCAGCAGCTTTCGGCTCCCGACAACGGAGGTAAGCAATCAGCCCCAGCATTTT.